This TCR beta chain came from a study of cytomegalovirus exposure and HLA in healthy donors. Repertoires were generated with immunoSEQ multiplex PCR, while TCRdb's copy carries only in-frame clones and drops some. The profile shows under 250,000 clones, roughly three quarters of them singletons. The CDR3 is made up of 18 amino acids. The source of this sequence is a woman aged 25 to 39 in good health and CMV-seronegative. The sequenced material came from PBMCs. J is TRBJ2-3 and V is TRBV12-1; no check of the table's D call, TRBD2, against the DNA was made. TRBV12-1 is tagged as a pseudogene. The CDR3 coding sequence is TGTGCCAGCAGCTTTGATTCCTCCGCTAGCGGGAGCACAGATACGCAGTATTTT. Amino acid sequence: CASSFDSSASGSTDTQYF.